This T cell receptor beta chain was found in a study of blood T cell repertoires in COVID-19. Study details: Sample material is recorded as cDNA or gDNA derived from T cells, B-cell-depleted T cells, or PBMCs.

Assay used: immunoSEQ multiplex PCR; TCRdb lists only in-frame clones, some missing. The sample yields under 300,000 clones, roughly 85% seen once. V was pared by 4 bases and J by 0 bases, with 11 bases between. The CDR3 contains 15 residues. Germline CDR1 SGDLS, CDR2 YYNGEE. This TCR was recovered from a woman aged 18-30 years with acute or convalescent COVID-19. The chain couples TRBV9 to TRBJ1-3, with D possibly TRBD1 on 5 matching bases. Input material: peripheral blood. This CDR3 is CASSPWGVSGNTIYF. In DNA, the CDR3 is TGTGCCAGCAGCCCCTGGGGGGTCTCTGGAAACACCATATATTTT.